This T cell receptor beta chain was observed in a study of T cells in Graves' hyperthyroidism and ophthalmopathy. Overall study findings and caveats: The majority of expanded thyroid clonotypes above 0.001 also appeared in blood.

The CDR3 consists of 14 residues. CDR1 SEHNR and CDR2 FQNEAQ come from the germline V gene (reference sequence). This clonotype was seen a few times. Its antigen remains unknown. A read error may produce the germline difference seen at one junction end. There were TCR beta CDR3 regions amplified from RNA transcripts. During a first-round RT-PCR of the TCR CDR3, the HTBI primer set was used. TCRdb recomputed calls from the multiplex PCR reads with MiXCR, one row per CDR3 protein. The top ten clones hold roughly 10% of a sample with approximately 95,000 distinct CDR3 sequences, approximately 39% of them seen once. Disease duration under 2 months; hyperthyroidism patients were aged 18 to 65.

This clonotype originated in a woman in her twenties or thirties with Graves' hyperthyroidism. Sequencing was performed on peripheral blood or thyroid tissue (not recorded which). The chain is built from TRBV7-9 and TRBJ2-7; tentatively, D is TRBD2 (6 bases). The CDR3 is CAWREDGGSYEQCF. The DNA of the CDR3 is TGTGCCTGGAGGGAAGACGGGGGTTCCTACGAGCAGTGCTTC.